Below are 4 T cell receptor beta chains sequenced from a single sample in a study of blood T cell repertoires in COVID-19. The assay was immunoSEQ multiplex PCR, and TCRdb's table has in-frame clones only and misses some. The table lists 150,000 to 200,000 clones, around 82% of them singletons. Sequencing was performed on peripheral blood. The receptors originated from a woman between 40 and 55 years old with COVID-19, enrolled during active disease.

This chain joins TRBV6-4 and TRBJ2-1; 12 bases match TRBD1. The germline V gene has CDR1 MRHNA and CDR2 SNTAGT. The CDR3 length is 14 residues. Trimming took 3 bases from V and 8 from J; bases not matched to a gene: 2. The CDR3 DNA follows: TGTGCCAGCAGTGAGGGACAGGGGGCTTATGAGCAGTTCTTC. Translated, it gives CASSEGQGAYEQFF.

V and J are TRBV28 and TRBJ1-2; TRBD1 matches at 12 bases. The germline V gene encodes CDR1 MDHEN and CDR2 SYDVKM. CDR3 length: 15 residues. V shed 3 bases, J shed 4 bases, and the junction held 3 bases outside the gene matches. The chain's CDR3 is CASSFGTGGTYGYTF. For the CDR3, the DNA is TGTGCCAGCAGTTTCGGGACAGGGGGCACCTATGGCTACACCTTC.

The chain couples TRBV5-1 to TRBJ2-3, with a tentative D call TRBD1 (7 bases). The germline V and J ends were trimmed by 4 bases and 2 bases, with 11 bases remaining between them. The CDR3 loop spans 14 amino acids. Per the germline V gene, CDR1 is SGHRS and CDR2 is YFSETQ. In DNA, the CDR3 is TGCGCCAGCAGCCGGGGGACAGTCACAGATACGCAGTATTTT. This codes for CASSRGTVTDTQYF.

The CDR3 sequence: CASSPRTAGANVLTF. DNA for the CDR3: TGTGCCAGCAGCCCCCGGACAGCTGGGGCCAACGTCCTGACTTTC. This sequence joins TRBV7-6 and TRBJ2-6, with D maybe TRBD1 (6 bases). Germline lookup yields CDR1 SGHVS and CDR2 FNYEAQ. Trimming removed 5 bases from V and 2 bases from J, with 10 bases in between. The CDR3 extends over 15 amino acids.